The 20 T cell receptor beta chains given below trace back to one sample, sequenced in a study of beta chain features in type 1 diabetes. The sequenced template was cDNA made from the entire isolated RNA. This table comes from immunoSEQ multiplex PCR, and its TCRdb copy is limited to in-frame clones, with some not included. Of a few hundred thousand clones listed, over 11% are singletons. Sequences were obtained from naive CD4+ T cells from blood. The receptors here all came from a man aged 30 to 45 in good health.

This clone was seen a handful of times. DNA of the CDR3: TGTGCCAGCGTCGGGAGCCCTAGCACAGATACGCAGTATTTT. This sequence encodes CASVGSPSTDTQYF. The chain has TRBV2 and TRBJ2-3, with a tentative D call TRBD2 (6 bases). CDR1 is SNHLY, CDR2 FYNNEI, per germline. The CDR3 covers 14 residues. Trimming cost V 8 bases and J 0 bases, with 12 bases left between them. The full variable domain, completed using reference TRBV2 and TRBJ2-3, is EPEVTQTPSHQVTQMGQEVILRCVPISNHLYFYWYRQILGQKVEFLVSFYNNEISEKSEIFDDQFSVERPDGSNFTLKIRSTKLEDSAMYFCASVGSPSTDTQYFGPGTRLTVL.

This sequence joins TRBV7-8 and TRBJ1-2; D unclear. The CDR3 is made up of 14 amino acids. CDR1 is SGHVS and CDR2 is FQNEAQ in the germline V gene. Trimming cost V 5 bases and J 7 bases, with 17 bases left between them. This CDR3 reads CASSPLPQGSGYTF. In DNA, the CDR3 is TGTGCCAGCAGCCCCCTTCCCCAAGGGAGTGGCTACACCTTC.

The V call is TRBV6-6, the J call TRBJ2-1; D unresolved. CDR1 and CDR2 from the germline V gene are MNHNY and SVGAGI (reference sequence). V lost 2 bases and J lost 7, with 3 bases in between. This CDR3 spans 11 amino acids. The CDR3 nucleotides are TGTGCCAGCAGTTACGAGAATGAGCAGTTCTTC. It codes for CASSYENEQFF.

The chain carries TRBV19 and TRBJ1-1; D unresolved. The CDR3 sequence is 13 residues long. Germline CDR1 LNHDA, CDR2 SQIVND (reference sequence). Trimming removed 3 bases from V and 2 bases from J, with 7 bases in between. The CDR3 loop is CASSMYRNTEAFF. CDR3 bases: TGTGCCAGTAGTATGTACAGAAACACTGAAGCTTTCTTT.

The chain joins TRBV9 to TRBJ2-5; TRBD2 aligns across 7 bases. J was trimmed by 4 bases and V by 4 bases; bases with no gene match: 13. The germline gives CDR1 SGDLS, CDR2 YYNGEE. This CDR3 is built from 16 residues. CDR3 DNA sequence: TGTGCCAGCAGCACCGGAGGAGGGAGGGATAGAGAGACCCAGTACTTC. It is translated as CASSTGGGRDRETQYF. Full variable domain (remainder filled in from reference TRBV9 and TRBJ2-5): DSGVTQTPKHLITATGQRVTLRCSPRSGDLSVYWYQQSLDQGLQFLIQYYNGEERAKGNILERFSAQQFPDLHSELNLSSLELGDSALYFCASSTGGGRDRETQYFGPGTRLLVL.

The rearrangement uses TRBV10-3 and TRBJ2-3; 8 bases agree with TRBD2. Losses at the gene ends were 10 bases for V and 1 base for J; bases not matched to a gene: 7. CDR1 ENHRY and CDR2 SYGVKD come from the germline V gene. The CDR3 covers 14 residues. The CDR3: CATWTSRGTDTQYF. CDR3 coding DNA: TGTGCCACCTGGACTAGCCGGGGCACAGATACGCAGTATTTT.

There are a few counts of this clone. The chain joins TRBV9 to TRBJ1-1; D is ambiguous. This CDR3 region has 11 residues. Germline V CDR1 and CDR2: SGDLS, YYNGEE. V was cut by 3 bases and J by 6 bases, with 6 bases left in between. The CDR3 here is CASSADPEAFF. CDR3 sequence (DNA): TGTGCCAGCAGCGCGGACCCTGAAGCTTTCTTT. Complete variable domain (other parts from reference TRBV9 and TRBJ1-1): DSGVTQTPKHLITATGQRVTLRCSPRSGDLSVYWYQQSLDQGLQFLIQYYNGEERAKGNILERFSAQQFPDLHSELNLSSLELGDSALYFCASSADPEAFFGQGTRLTVV.

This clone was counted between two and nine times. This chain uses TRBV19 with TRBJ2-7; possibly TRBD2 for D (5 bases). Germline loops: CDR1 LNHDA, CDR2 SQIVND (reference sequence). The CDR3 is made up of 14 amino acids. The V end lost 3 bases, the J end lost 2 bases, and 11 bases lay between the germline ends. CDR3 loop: CASSIVDSAYEQYV. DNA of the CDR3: TGTGCCAGTAGTATTGTGGACTCTGCCTACGAGCAGTACGTC.

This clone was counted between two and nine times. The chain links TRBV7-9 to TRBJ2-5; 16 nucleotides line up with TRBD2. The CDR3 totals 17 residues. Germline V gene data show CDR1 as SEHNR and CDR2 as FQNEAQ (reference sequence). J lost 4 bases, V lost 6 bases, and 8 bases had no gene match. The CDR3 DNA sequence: TGTGCCAGCAGTCTGGGACTAGCGGGAGGGCCTTCAGAGACCCAGTACTTC. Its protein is CASSLGLAGGPSETQYF.

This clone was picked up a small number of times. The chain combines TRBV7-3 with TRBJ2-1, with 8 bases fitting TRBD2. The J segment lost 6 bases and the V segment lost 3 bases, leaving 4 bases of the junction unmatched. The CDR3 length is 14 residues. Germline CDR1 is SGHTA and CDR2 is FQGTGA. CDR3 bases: TGTGCCAGCAGCTTCACCGGGACTAGCAATGAGCAGTTCTTC. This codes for CASSFTGTSNEQFF.

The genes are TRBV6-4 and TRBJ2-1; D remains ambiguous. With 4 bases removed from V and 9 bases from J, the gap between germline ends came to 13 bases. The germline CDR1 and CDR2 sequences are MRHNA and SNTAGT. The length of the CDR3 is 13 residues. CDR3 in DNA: TGTGCCAGCAGTGCCGGATTTGATAGTGAGCAGTTCTTC. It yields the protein CASSAGFDSEQFF.

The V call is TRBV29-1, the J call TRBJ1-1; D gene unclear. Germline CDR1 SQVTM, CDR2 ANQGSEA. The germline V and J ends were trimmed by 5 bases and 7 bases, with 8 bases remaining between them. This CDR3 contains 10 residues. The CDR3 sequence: CSVPGFEAFF. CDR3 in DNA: TGCAGCGTTCCGGGATTTGAAGCTTTCTTT.

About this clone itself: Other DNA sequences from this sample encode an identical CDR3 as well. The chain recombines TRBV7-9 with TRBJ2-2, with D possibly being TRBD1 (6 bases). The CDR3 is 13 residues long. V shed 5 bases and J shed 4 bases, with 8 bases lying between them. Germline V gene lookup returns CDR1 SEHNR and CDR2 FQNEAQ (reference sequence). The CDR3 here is CASSPRGTGELFF. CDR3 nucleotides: TGTGCCAGCAGCCCCAGGGGCACCGGGGAGCTGTTTTTT.

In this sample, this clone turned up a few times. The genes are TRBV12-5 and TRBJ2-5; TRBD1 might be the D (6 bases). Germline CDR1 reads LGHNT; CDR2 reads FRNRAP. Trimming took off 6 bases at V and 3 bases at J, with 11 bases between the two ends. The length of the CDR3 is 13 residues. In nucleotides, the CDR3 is TGTGCTAGTGGATGGGGGCAAGAAGAGACCCAGTACTTC. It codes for CASGWGQEETQYF.

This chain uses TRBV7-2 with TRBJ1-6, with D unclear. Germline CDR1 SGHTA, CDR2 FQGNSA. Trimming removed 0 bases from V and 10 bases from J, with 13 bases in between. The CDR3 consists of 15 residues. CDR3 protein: CASSLAGLEASPLHF. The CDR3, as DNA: TGTGCCAGCAGCTTAGCGGGGTTGGAGGCCTCACCCCTCCACTTT. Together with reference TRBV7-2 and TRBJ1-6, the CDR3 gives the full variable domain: GAGVSQSPSNKVTEKGKDVELRCDPISGHTALYWYRQSLGQGLEFLIYFQGNSAPDKSGLPSDRFSAERTGGSVSTLTIQRTQQEDSAVYLCASSLAGLEASPLHFGNGTRLTVT.

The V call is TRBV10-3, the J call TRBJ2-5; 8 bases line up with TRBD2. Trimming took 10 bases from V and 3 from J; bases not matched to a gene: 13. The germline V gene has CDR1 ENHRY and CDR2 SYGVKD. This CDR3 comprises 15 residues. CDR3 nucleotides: TGTGCCACCATGGCTAGCGGGCGTACCAAAGAGACCCAGTACTTC. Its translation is CATMASGRTKETQYF.

Here the CDR3 DNA reads TGTGCCAGCAGCCTCGTCGGCAATCAGCCCCAGCATTTT. This translates into CASSLVGNQPQHF. The chain uses TRBV9 and TRBJ1-5, with D unresolved. V dropped 4 bases and J dropped 2 bases, with 7 bases sitting between them. The CDR3 spans 13 residues. Germline CDR1 and CDR2: SGDLS and YYNGEE.

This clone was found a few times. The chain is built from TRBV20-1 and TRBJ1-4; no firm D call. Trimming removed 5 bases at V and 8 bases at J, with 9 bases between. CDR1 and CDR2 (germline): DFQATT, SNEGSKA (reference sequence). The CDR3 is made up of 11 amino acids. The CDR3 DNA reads TGCAGTGCTTTGGATACGGAAAAACTGTTTTTT. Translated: CSALDTEKLFF.

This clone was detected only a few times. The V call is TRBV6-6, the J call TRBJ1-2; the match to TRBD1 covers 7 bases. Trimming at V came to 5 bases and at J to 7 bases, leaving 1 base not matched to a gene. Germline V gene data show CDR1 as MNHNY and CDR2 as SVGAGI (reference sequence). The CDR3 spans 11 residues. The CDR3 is CASSQGGGYTF. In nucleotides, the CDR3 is TGTGCCAGCAGTCAGGGGGGTGGCTACACCTTC.

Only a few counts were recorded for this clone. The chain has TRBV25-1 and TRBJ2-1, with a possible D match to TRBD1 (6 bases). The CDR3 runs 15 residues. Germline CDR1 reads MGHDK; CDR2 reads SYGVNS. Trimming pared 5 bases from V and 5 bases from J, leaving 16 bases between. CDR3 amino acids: CASSFFQGMDNEQFF. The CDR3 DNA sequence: TGTGCCAGCAGTTTCTTCCAGGGGATGGACAATGAGCAGTTCTTC.